Below are 30 T cell receptor beta chains sequenced from a single sample in a study of cytomegalovirus exposure and HLA in healthy donors. Both 60 Vbeta primers and 13 Jbeta primers went into the PCR. TCRdb's copy holds only in-frame clones and misses some; the assay was immunoSEQ multiplex PCR. The sample contains some 200,000 clones, roughly 79% of which appear only once. Sample: PBMCs. The receptors were sampled from a woman between 40 and 55 years old in good health and CMV-seronegative.

CDR3 DNA sequence: TGTGCAAGTCGAACTAGGCGCAGGGGGACTGGAAACACCATATATTTT. Its protein is CASRTRRRGTGNTIYF. The chain combines TRBV12-2 with TRBJ1-3; the D call TRBD1 from the table was never checked on the DNA. TRBV12-2 is reported as a pseudogene. The CDR3 is 16 amino acids.

This chain uses TRBV11-2 with TRBJ2-3; TRBD2 matches 11 bases. CDR1 and CDR2 from the germline V gene are SGHAT and FQNNGV. This CDR3 contains 16 residues. Trimming at V came to 1 base and at J to 1 base, leaving 1 base not matched to a gene. The CDR3 DNA reads as TGTGCCAGCAGCTTAGTAGCGGGGGGGGGCACAGATACGCAGTATTTT. Its protein product is CASSLVAGGGTDTQYF.

The chain recombines TRBV30 with TRBJ1-1; D gene ambiguous. The CDR3 consists of 16 residues. Germline V gene data show CDR1 as GTSNPN and CDR2 as SVGIG (reference sequence). The V and J ends lost 2 bases and 0 bases respectively, with 16 bases between them. Here the CDR3 reads CAWSLLFIPLNTEAFF. In DNA, the CDR3 is TGTGCCTGGAGTCTACTCTTTATCCCCTTGAACACTGAAGCTTTCTTT.

The chain links TRBV5-1 to TRBJ1-2, with 8 bases matching TRBD1. CDR3 length: 15 residues. Trimming removed 0 bases from V and 2 bases from J; junction bases left unmatched: 3. Per germline, CDR1 SGHRS and CDR2 YFSETQ. CDR3 in amino acids: CASSLDRGNNYGYTF. DNA of the CDR3: TGCGCCAGCAGCTTGGACAGGGGGAACAACTATGGCTACACCTTC.

V and J are TRBV13 and TRBJ1-6, with 7 bases matching TRBD1. The CDR3 is 14 amino acids. The V gene end was trimmed by 2 bases and the J gene end by 10 bases; junction bases not matched to a gene: 5. Germline values: CDR1 PRHDT, CDR2 FYEKMQ (reference sequence). CDR3 region: CASSLRQGGSPLHF. In DNA, the CDR3 is TGTGCCAGCAGCTTACGGCAGGGGGGCTCACCCCTCCACTTT.

This clone came up once. The rearrangement joins TRBV7-9 to TRBJ1-2; maybe TRBD1 (5 bases). Trimming stripped 5 bases from V and 7 bases from J, with 20 bases between. CDR1 and CDR2 from the germline V gene are SEHNR and FQNEAQ (reference sequence). The CDR3 length is 15 residues. The CDR3 nucleotides are TGTGCCAGCAGCATAGTGGGGGGGTTTCTTCCTGGCTACACCTTC. As protein: CASSIVGGFLPGYTF.

V is TRBV27 and J is TRBJ1-2, with TRBD1 matching 12 bases. The CDR3 has 18 residues. In germline, CDR1 is MNHEY, CDR2 SMNVEV (reference sequence). V trimming: 8 bases; J trimming: 3 bases; junction bases outside the gene matches: 16. CDR3 nucleotides: TGTGCCAGCGGCAAGTTCGGGACAGGGGGCGGCGGTGACTATGGCTACACCTTC. Its protein is CASGKFGTGGGGDYGYTF.

V and J are TRBV7-2 and TRBJ1-2; D remains unclear. Germline CDR1 SGHTA, CDR2 FQGNSA. The CDR3 is 16 residues long. V lost 1 base to trimming and J lost 2 bases, with 14 bases between them. The CDR3 DNA reads TGTGCCAGCAGCTTAGTAGCCGCCGGAAGGAACTATGGCTACACCTTC. Residues: CASSLVAAGRNYGYTF.

The chain uses TRBV6-1 and TRBJ1-5; D call uncertain. This CDR3 has 13 amino acids. Germline V gene lookup returns CDR1 MNHNS and CDR2 SASEGT. Between the trimmed V and J ends, which lost 1 base and 6 bases, there was a span of 7 bases. The chain's CDR3 is CASSEDSVQPQHF. The CDR3 bases are TGTGCCAGCAGTGAAGACTCGGTTCAGCCCCAGCATTTT.

V and J are TRBV29-1 and TRBJ1-2, with 9 bases identical to TRBD1. Germline assignment: CDR1 SQVTM and CDR2 ANQGSEA. The V segment lost 5 bases and the J segment 4 bases; nucleotides outside the gene matches: 5. There are 13 residues in the CDR3. The CDR3 nucleotides are TGCAGCGTTCCAGTGACAGGGGGCTATGGCTACACCTTC. This sequence encodes CSVPVTGGYGYTF.

Points on this clone: The same CDR3 also results from other DNA sequences found in this sample. The chain couples TRBV6-5 to TRBJ1-1; TRBD1 agrees at 9 bases. The V and J ends lost 6 bases and 5 bases, in that order; junction bases with no gene match: 4. The CDR3 loop spans 13 amino acids. Germline V CDR1 and CDR2: MNHEY, SVGAGI. CDR3 DNA: TGTGCCAGCAGGGGACAGGGAGGAACTGAAGCTTTCTTT. Its protein product is CASRGQGGTEAFF.

This sequence joins TRBV6-5 and TRBJ1-2; D remains unclear. Per the germline V gene, CDR1 is MNHEY and CDR2 is SVGAGI. The CDR3 consists of 14 residues. The ends were cut back, 5 bases at V and 4 bases at J, with 14 bases in the middle. CDR3 region: CASSRTIESYGYTF. As DNA, the CDR3 is TGTGCCAGCAGTCGAACTATAGAATCCTATGGCTACACCTTC.

V usage is TRBV5-4 and J usage is TRBJ1-2; no firm D call. V was trimmed by 0 bases and J by 4 bases, leaving 10 bases between them. This CDR3 spans 14 amino acids. CDR1 is SGHNT, CDR2 YYREEE, per germline (reference sequence). The chain's CDR3 is CASSLEDRGYGYTF. CDR3 bases: TGTGCCAGCAGCTTGGAAGACCGGGGCTATGGCTACACCTTC.

This clone was detected once. The chain uses TRBV30 and TRBJ1-1; 8 nucleotides agree with TRBD1. This CDR3 is built from 16 residues. The germline CDR1 and CDR2 sequences are GTSNPN and SVGIG (reference sequence). Germline trimming cut 2 bases from V and 1 base from J; bases unmatched to any gene: 9. The CDR3 nucleotides are TGTGCCTGGAGTATCAGACAGGGGCTCGAGAACACTGAAGCTTTCTTT. It codes for CAWSIRQGLENTEAFF.

V gene TRBV4-1 combines with J gene TRBJ1-2, with no clear D. This CDR3 has 13 residues. The ends were cut back, 4 bases at V and 5 bases at J, with 11 bases in the middle. Per the germline V gene, CDR1 is MGHRA and CDR2 is YSYEKL. The CDR3 spells CASSPGGSYGYTF. The CDR3 nucleotides are TGCGCCAGCAGCCCAGGTGGGAGTTATGGCTACACCTTC.

A few counts support this clone. The chain uses TRBV7-3 and TRBJ2-1; D is possibly TRBD1 (6 bases). V dropped 2 bases and J dropped 6 bases, with 14 bases sitting between them. The germline CDR1 and CDR2 sequences are SGHTA and FQGTGA. This CDR3 has 15 residues. In nucleotides, the CDR3 is TGTGCCAGCAGCTTAGGGACACATCTGGGCAATGAGCAGTTCTTC. It yields the protein CASSLGTHLGNEQFF. Supplemented by reference TRBV7-3 and TRBJ2-1, the full variable domain reads GAGVSQTPSNKVTEKGKYVELRCDPISGHTALYWYRQSLGQGPEFLIYFQGTGAADDSGLPNDRFFAVRPEGSVSTLKIQRTERGDSAVYLCASSLGTHLGNEQFFGPGTRLTVL.

This chain joins TRBV7-9 and TRBJ1-5; no clear D gene. This CDR3 is 13 amino acids long. CDR1 SEHNR and CDR2 FQNEAQ come from the germline V gene (reference sequence). Trimming left V 1 base short and J 3 bases short, with 4 bases between. CDR3 in DNA: TGTGCCAGCAGCTTAGGGGCCAATCAGCCCCAGCATTTT. It translates to CASSLGANQPQHF.

Turning to this clone: At the DNA level, this CDR3 is encoded by other sequences in the same sample as well. The rearrangement links TRBV7-3 to TRBJ2-2, with D perhaps matching TRBD2 (6 bases). CDR1 is SGHTA and CDR2 is FQGTGA in the germline V gene. The V end lost 3 bases, the J end lost 1 base, and 6 bases lay between the germline ends. The CDR3 loop spans 14 amino acids. CDR3 nucleotides: TGTGCCAGCAGCTTGGGACTGAACACCGGGGAGCTGTTTTTT. Encoded protein: CASSLGLNTGELFF.

The chain combines TRBV19 with TRBJ2-7, with TRBD1 matching over 7 bases. The CDR3 loop spans 14 amino acids. The V segment lost 3 bases and the J segment 5 bases; nucleotides outside the gene matches: 7. CDR1 is LNHDA, CDR2 SQIVND, per germline (reference sequence). The CDR3 loop reads CASSMTGQWNEQYF. DNA of the CDR3: TGTGCCAGTAGTATGACGGGACAGTGGAACGAGCAGTACTTC. Together with reference TRBV19 and TRBJ2-7, the CDR3 gives the full variable domain: DGGITQSPKYLFRKEGQNVTLSCEQNLNHDAMYWYRQDPGQGLRLIYYSQIVNDFQKGDIAEGYSVSREKKESFPLTVTSAQKNPTAFYLCASSMTGQWNEQYFGPGTRLTVT.

The chain uses TRBV5-1 and TRBJ2-3, with a possible D match to TRBD2 (6 bases). The CDR3 covers 14 residues. The V gene's germline CDR1 is SGHRS and CDR2 YFSETQ. Trimming took 0 bases from V and 4 from J, leaving 9 bases between them. CDR3 in DNA: TGCGCCAGCAGCTTGGACACTAGCCCAGATACGCAGTATTTT. This encodes CASSLDTSPDTQYF.

This clone was seen only a few times. This sequence joins TRBV4-1 and TRBJ2-6; D is perhaps TRBD1 (5 bases). Germline CDR1 and CDR2: MGHRA and YSYEKL. V was cut by 3 bases and J by 3 bases, with 12 bases left in between. CDR3 length equals 16 residues. CDR3 sequence: CASSHIRAGGANVLTF. The DNA for the CDR3 is TGCGCCAGCAGCCATATCAGGGCAGGTGGGGCCAACGTCCTGACTTTC.

Of note for this clone: A junction boundary mismatches the germline segment, possibly from a read error. The chain links TRBV6-1 to TRBJ1-1; D not certain. The CDR3 totals 13 residues. Looked up from germline, CDR1 is MNHNS and CDR2 is SASEGT. The CDR3 DNA reads as TGTGCCAGCAGTGAAAGTGGGAGGACTGCAGCTTTCTTT. Its protein product is CASSESGRTAAFF.

The chain has TRBV10-3 and TRBJ1-2; 7 bases map to TRBD1. J lost 8 bases, V lost 3 bases, and 6 bases had no gene match. From germline, CDR1 is ENHRY and CDR2 SYGVKD. CDR3 length: 13 residues. The CDR3 DNA is TGTGCCATCAGTGAAGGGACAGTATCCGGCTACACCTTC. Translation gives CAISEGTVSGYTF.

The genes are TRBV11-3 and TRBJ1-6; D might be TRBD1 (6 bases). The CDR3 sequence is 13 residues long. V lost 5 bases and J 9 bases, leaving 11 bases between the germline ends. Germline-derived CDR1 and CDR2 are SGHNT and YENEEA. CDR3: CASSPDSASPLHF. The CDR3 DNA reads TGTGCCAGCAGCCCGGACAGCGCTTCACCCCTCCACTTT. Full variable domain (missing parts from reference TRBV11-3 and TRBJ1-6): EAGVVQSPRYKIIEKKQPVAFWCNPISGHNTLYWYLQNLGQGPELLIRYENEEAVDDSQLPKDRFSAERLKGVDSTLKIQPAELGDSAVYLCASSPDSASPLHFGNGTRLTVT.

The V and J genes are TRBV28 and TRBJ1-1; D perhaps matches TRBD1 (5 bases). The CDR3 extends over 16 amino acids. The V end lost 5 bases, the J end lost 0 bases, and 16 bases lay between the germline ends. The V gene's germline CDR1 is MDHEN and CDR2 SYDVKM. This chain's CDR3 is CASSPMGGLMNTEAFF. Written as DNA, the CDR3 is TGTGCCAGCAGTCCGATGGGGGGACTTATGAACACTGAAGCTTTCTTT.

This sequence joins TRBV28 and TRBJ2-3; no reliable D call. The V end lost 7 bases, the J end lost 2 bases, and 7 bases lay between the germline ends. The germline gives CDR1 MDHEN, CDR2 SYDVKM. This CDR3 spans 12 amino acids. The CDR3 is CASMRDTDTQYF. CDR3 coding DNA: TGTGCCAGCATGCGAGACACAGATACGCAGTATTTT.

The chain is built from TRBV5-8 and TRBJ1-4; a weak D match, TRBD1 (6 bases). Between the trimmed V and J ends, which lost 4 bases and 12 bases, there was a span of 13 bases. CDR1 and CDR2 (germline): SGHTS, YDEGEE. This CDR3 region has 12 residues. The CDR3 loop is CASSTRGGQLFF. DNA of the CDR3: TGTGCCAGCAGCACTAGGGGGGGTCAACTGTTTTTT.

The chain combines TRBV15 with TRBJ1-5; no firm D call. V was pared by 0 bases and J by 4 bases, with 10 bases between. The CDR3 is 15 amino acids. Germline loops: CDR1 LNHNV, CDR2 YYDKDF (reference sequence). CDR3 sequence: CATSRDRTGNQPQHF. In DNA form, the CDR3 reads TGTGCCACCAGCAGAGATCGGACGGGGAATCAGCCCCAGCATTTT.

This sequence joins TRBV4-3 and TRBJ2-7; D is perhaps TRBD1 (7 bases). The CDR3 covers 19 residues. V shed 0 bases and J shed 1 base, with 22 bases lying between them. Germline CDR1 LGHNA, CDR2 YSLEER. CDR3: CASSQDSLVGAGGSYEQYF. The CDR3 DNA is TGCGCCAGCAGCCAAGATAGTTTGGTTGGGGCAGGGGGGTCCTACGAGCAGTACTTC.

The DNA of the CDR3 is TGTGCCAGCAGTTACGACAGCTACAATGAGCAGTTCTTC. Its translation is CASSYDSYNEQFF. The V call is TRBV6-5, the J call TRBJ2-1, with a weak D call TRBD1 (5 bases). CDR1 and CDR2 from the germline V gene are MNHEY and SVGAGI. Between the trimmed V and J ends, which lost 2 bases and 3 bases, there was a span of 5 bases. The CDR3 has 13 residues.